The 12 T cell receptor beta chains reported below all come from one sample, sequenced in a study of blood T cell repertoires in COVID-19. Here immunoSEQ multiplex PCR was the method, and the copy in TCRdb shows in-frame clones only, minus some. The profile covers about 170,000 clones, with 85% to 90% appearing a single time and 3.7% taken by the ten largest. The sample comprised peripheral blood. The receptors come from a young man with active or convalescent COVID-19.

This chain links TRBV11-2 with TRBJ2-5; 10 bases match TRBD2. The CDR3 loop spans 13 amino acids. Germline V lookup: CDR1 SGHAT, CDR2 FQNNGV. The V gene end was trimmed by 9 bases and the J gene end by 2 bases; junction bases not matched to a gene: 3. The CDR3 loop is CASRTSGQETQYF. The CDR3 bases are TGTGCCAGTCGGACTAGCGGACAAGAGACCCAGTACTTC.

This chain uses TRBV7-9 with TRBJ1-1; the D gene is possibly TRBD1 (5 bases). V lost 7 bases and J lost 8, with 14 bases in between. This CDR3 comprises 12 residues. Germline V gene data show CDR1 as SEHNR and CDR2 as FQNEAQ (reference sequence). The CDR3 loop is CASTLSGGEAFF. The CDR3 DNA reads TGTGCCAGCACCCTATCCGGGGGGGAAGCTTTCTTT. The entire variable domain, with the rest obtained from reference TRBV7-9 and TRBJ1-1, is as follows: DTGVSQNPRHKITKRGQNVTFRCDPISEHNRLYWYRQTLGQGPEFLTYFQNEAQLEKSRLLSDRFSAERPKGSFSTLEIQRTEQGDSAMYLCASTLSGGEAFFGQGTRLTVV.

The chain's CDR3 is CASSGSSGSLADTQYF. The DNA of the CDR3 is TGTGCCAGCAGTGGCTCAAGCGGGAGTTTGGCAGATACGCAGTATTTT. The chain carries TRBV6-4 and TRBJ2-3; TRBD2 aligns across 8 bases. There are 16 residues in the CDR3. Germline lookup yields CDR1 MRHNA and CDR2 SNTAGT. V lost 4 bases to trimming and J lost 4 bases; unmatched junction nucleotides: 10.

The rearrangement joins TRBV11-3 to TRBJ1-2; TRBD1 matches at 8 bases. The junction had 5 bases not matched to a gene; V was cut back by 1 base and J by 4 bases. CDR3 length: 15 amino acids. Germline V lookup: CDR1 SGHNT, CDR2 YENEEA. CDR3 sequence: CASSLGGQAPYGYTF. In DNA form, the CDR3 reads TGTGCCAGCAGCTTAGGGGGACAGGCTCCCTATGGCTACACCTTC.

The chain combines TRBV12-5 with TRBJ1-2; D remains ambiguous. CDR1 is LGHNT and CDR2 is FRNRAP in the germline V gene. The CDR3 has 11 amino acids. Trimming pared 3 bases from V and 5 bases from J, leaving 4 bases between. This chain's CDR3 is CASGFLYGYTF. CDR3 nucleotides: TGTGCTAGTGGTTTCTTATATGGCTACACCTTC. The full variable domain, in which reference TRBV12-5 and TRBJ1-2 provide the parts outside the CDR3, is DARVTQTPRHKVTEMGQEVTMRCQPILGHNTVFWYRQTMMQGLELLAYFRNRAPLDDSGMPKDRFSAEMPDATLATLKIQPSEPRDSAVYFCASGFLYGYTFGSGTRLTVV.

This chain connects TRBV28 to TRBJ1-5, with D tentatively TRBD1 (5 bases). CDR3 length equals 14 residues. V was clipped by 6 bases and J by 4 bases, with 13 bases between them. Germline assignment: CDR1 MDHEN and CDR2 SYDVKM. CDR3 nucleotide sequence: TGTGCCAGCAGGCAGGGTACTGGGAATCAGCCCCAGCATTTT. Translated, it gives CASRQGTGNQPQHF.

The chain links TRBV7-2 to TRBJ1-1, with D perhaps matching TRBD1 (6 bases). Deletions cut 5 bases from V and 1 base from J, with 11 bases between. CDR1 is SGHTA, CDR2 FQGNSA, per germline. This CDR3 region has 14 residues. The CDR3 sequence: CASSRKTGNTEAFF. In DNA, the CDR3 is TGTGCCAGCAGCCGTAAGACAGGGAACACTGAAGCTTTCTTT.

This chain connects TRBV5-4 to TRBJ2-2, with 7 nucleotides matching TRBD2. This CDR3 region has 14 residues. Per germline, CDR1 SGHNT and CDR2 YYREEE (reference sequence). After removal of 4 bases from V and 9 bases from J, the junction contained 9 bases not matched to a gene. CDR3 residues: CASSLEGAGRELFF. The DNA of the CDR3 is TGTGCCAGCAGCCTGGAAGGAGCGGGAAGGGAGCTGTTTTTT.

In its sample, this clone was seen once. The sample contains more than one DNA sequence encoding this CDR3. The V and J genes are TRBV5-1 and TRBJ2-3; D gene unclear. This CDR3 comprises 13 residues. Germline V gives CDR1 SGHRS, CDR2 YFSETQ. Trimming removed 3 bases at V and 1 base at J, with 6 bases between. In nucleotides, the CDR3 is TGCGCCAGCAGCTCCACAGGCACAGATACGCAGTATTTT. Amino acid sequence: CASSSTGTDTQYF.

The chain uses TRBV18 and TRBJ2-5, with unresolved D. V lost 3 bases to trimming and J lost 1 base, with 15 bases between them. The germline gives CDR1 KGHSH, CDR2 LQKENI. This CDR3 is 16 amino acids long. The CDR3 loop is CASSPRTANPQETQYF. DNA of the CDR3: TGTGCCAGCTCACCGAGAACAGCCAACCCCCAAGAGACCCAGTACTTC.

V gene TRBV6-4 combines with J gene TRBJ2-2; 9 bases match TRBD2. CDR1 is MRHNA, CDR2 SNTAGT, per germline. V dropped 2 bases and J dropped 3; count of bases not matched to a gene: 16. The CDR3 is 20 residues long. This CDR3 is CASSDDIIAGDPTYTGELFF. CDR3 bases: TGTGCCAGCAGTGACGATATCATAGCGGGGGACCCCACGTACACCGGGGAGCTGTTTTTT.

The V gene is TRBV19, the J gene TRBJ1-3; D may be TRBD1 (5 bases). V dropped 5 bases and J dropped 0 bases, with 14 bases sitting between them. Per germline, CDR1 LNHDA and CDR2 SQIVND (reference sequence). The CDR3 extends over 16 amino acids. DNA for the CDR3: TGTGCCAGTAGTCGGCTGGACATCCTCTCTGGAAACACCATATATTTT. Protein product: CASSRLDILSGNTIYF.